This record concerns one T cell receptor (beta chain) sequence. The record originates from a study of CD8 T cells in Susac syndrome. Study overall: At blood draw, Susac syndrome patients were therapy-naive, on corticosteroids, or on intravenous immunoglobulin alone.

This CDR3 is built from 16 residues. Trimming shortened V by 5 bases and J by 4 bases, and 18 bases separated the two germline ends. Germline loops: CDR1 SGHAT, CDR2 FQNNGV. TCR beta from blood CD8+ and CD4+ T cells was sequenced. Purification of the CD8+ and CD4+ T cells relied on negative isolation, and TEMRA cells underwent FACS enrichment. An input of about 0.45 to 1 ug of RNA was subjected to reverse transcription using random hexamers. The CDR3 of TCR beta was amplified by immunoSEQ multiplex PCR across 54 Vbeta and 13 Jbeta. From the immunoSEQ multiplex PCR reads, TCRdb called clonotypes with MiXCR, one entry per CDR3 protein. The sample carries roughly 200,000 distinct CDR3 sequences, around 94% recorded once.

The sequencing input was CD4+ T cells from PBMCs. The V and J genes are TRBV11-2 and TRBJ2-1; D may match TRBD1 or TRBD2 (5 bases each). The source is a human donor with Susac syndrome. CDR3: CASSPFRASSYNEQFF. In DNA form, the CDR3 reads TGTGCCAGCAGCCCCTTCAGGGCTAGCAGTTACAATGAGCAGTTCTTC.